This TCR beta chain was sequenced for a study of blood T cells in healthy people across ages. Study background: Per two T cells, about one barcoded beta molecule was captured through template switching. Study conclusions and caveats: Higher diversity, along with more naive CD4+ cells, distinguished long-lived donors from aged donors.

A J-beta primer mix and a sample-barcoded 5' primer were used in a second PCR of about 7 to 11 cycles. TCRdb itself ran the 5' RACE reads through MiXCR, one entry per CDR3 protein. The repertoire holds 750,000 to 850,000 distinct CDR3 sequences, with 25% as singletons. This clonotype was counted only a few times. Antigen specificity is unknown. The sample was also reused in another study, on T cells of mothers and their children.

The sequenced sample consisted of blood. The TCR comes from a boy aged 10-17 years in good health.

The CDR3 loop reads CVAGVSLGTQYF. CDR3 bases: TGCGTCGCGGGAGTTTCTTTAGGGACCCAGTACTTC. The V call is TRBV20-1, the J call TRBJ2-5, with 7 bases that match TRBD2. CDR1 and CDR2 from the germline V gene are DFQATT and SNEGSKA (reference sequence). CDR3 size: 12 residues.